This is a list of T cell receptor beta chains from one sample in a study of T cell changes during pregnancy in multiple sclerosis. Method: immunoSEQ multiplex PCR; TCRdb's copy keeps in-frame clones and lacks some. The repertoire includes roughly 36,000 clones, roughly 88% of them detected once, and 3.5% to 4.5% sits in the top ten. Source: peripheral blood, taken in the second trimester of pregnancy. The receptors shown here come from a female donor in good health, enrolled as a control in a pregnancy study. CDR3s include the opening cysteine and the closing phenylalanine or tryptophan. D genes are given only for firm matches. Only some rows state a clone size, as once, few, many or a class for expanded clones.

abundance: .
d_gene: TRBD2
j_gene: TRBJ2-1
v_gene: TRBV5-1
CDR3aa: CASSMFAPGGGRSYNEQFF
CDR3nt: TGCGCCAGCAGCATGTTCGCACCGGGGGGGGGACGCTCCTACAATGAGCAGTTCTTC

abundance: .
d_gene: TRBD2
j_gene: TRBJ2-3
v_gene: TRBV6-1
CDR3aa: CASSDSRGAGGPRVRDTQYF
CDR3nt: TGTGCCAGCAGTGATAGTCGAGGAGCGGGAGGGCCCAGAGTTCGAGATACGCAGTATTTT

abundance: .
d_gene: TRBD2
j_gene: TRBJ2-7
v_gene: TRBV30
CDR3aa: CAWIGTSGRYEQYF
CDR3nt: TGTGCCTGGATCGGGACTAGCGGGAGATACGAGCAGTACTTC

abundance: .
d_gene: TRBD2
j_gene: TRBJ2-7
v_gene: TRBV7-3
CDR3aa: CASSLSAGGYEQYF
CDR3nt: TGTGCCAGCAGCTTATCGGCGGGAGGCTACGAGCAGTACTTC

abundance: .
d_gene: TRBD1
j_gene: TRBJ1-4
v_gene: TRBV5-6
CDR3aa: CASSGQGATNEKLFF
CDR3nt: TGTGCCAGCAGCGGACAGGGTGCAACTAATGAAAAACTGTTTTTT

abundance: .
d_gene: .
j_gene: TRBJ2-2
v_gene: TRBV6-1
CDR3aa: CASSASLAVPGELFF
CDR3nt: TGTGCCAGCAGTGCGAGTCTGGCGGTACCCGGGGAGCTGTTTTTT

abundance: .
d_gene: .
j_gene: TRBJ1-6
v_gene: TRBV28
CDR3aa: CASSLPLGASSYNSPLHF
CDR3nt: TGTGCCAGCAGTTTACCTCTGGGGGCGAGCTCCTATAATTCACCCCTCCACTTT

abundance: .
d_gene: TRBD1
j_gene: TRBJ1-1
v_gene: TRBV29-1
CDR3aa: CSVPGQGWHTEAFF
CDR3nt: TGCAGCGTCCCGGGACAGGGATGGCACACTGAAGCTTTCTTT

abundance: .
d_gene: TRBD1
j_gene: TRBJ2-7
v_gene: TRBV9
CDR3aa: CASSSSAGTGVYEQYF
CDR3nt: TGTGCCAGCAGCTCCTCCGCCGGGACAGGGGTATACGAGCAGTACTTC

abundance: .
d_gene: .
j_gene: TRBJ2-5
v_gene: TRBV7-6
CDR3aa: CASSLSGTQETQYF
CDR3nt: TGTGCCAGCAGCCTATCCGGTACCCAAGAGACCCAGTACTTC

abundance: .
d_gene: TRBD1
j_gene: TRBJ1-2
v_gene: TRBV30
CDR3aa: CAWSRDRGLYGYTF
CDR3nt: TGTGCCTGGAGCCGGGACAGGGGGCTCTATGGCTACACCTTC

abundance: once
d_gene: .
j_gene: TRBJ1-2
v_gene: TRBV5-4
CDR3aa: CASSSDGGGGDYGYTF
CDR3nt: TGTGCCAGCAGCTCGGACGGGGGGGGCGGGGACTATGGCTACACCTTC

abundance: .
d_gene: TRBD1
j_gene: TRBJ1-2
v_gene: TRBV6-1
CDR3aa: CASSSRQGNRGYTF
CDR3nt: TGTGCCAGCAGTTCGCGACAGGGAAACCGTGGCTACACCTTC

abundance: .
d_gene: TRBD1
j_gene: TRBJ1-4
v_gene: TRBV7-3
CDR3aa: CASSPRGQPATNEKLFF
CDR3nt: TGTGCCAGCAGCCCTAGGGGACAGCCTGCAACTAATGAAAAACTGTTTTTT

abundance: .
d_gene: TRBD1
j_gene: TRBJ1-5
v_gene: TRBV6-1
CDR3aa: CASGDRDDQPQHF
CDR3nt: TGTGCCAGCGGGGACAGGGATGATCAGCCCCAGCATTTT

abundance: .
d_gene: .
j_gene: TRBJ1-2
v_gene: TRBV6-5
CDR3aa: CASSYGENYGYTF
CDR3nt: TGTGCCAGCAGTTACGGAGAGAACTATGGCTACACCTTC

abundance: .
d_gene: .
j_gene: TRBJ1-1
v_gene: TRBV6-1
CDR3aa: CASSELPGTNTEAFF
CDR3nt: TGTGCCAGCAGTGAACTGCCAGGAACAAACACTGAAGCTTTCTTT

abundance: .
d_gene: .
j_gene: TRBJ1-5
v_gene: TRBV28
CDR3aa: CASSFGRPQHF
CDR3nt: TGTGCCAGCAGTTTTGGCCGGCCCCAGCATTTT

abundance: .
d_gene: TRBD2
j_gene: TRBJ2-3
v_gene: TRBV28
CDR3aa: CASSSPGLAGGRLTDTQYF
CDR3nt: TGTGCCAGCAGTTCCCCAGGACTAGCGGGGGGAAGACTCACAGATACGCAGTATTTT

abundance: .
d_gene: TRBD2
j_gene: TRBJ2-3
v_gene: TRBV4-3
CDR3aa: CASSGRGTSGGAWADTQYF
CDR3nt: TGCGCCAGCAGCGGGCGGGGGACTAGCGGGGGGGCTTGGGCAGATACGCAGTATTTT

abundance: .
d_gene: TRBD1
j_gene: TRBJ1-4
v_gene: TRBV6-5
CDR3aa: CASSWTGRNEKLFF
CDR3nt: TGTGCCAGCAGCTGGACAGGCAGAAATGAAAAACTGTTTTTT

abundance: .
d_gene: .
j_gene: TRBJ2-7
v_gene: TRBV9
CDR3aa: CASSVAHGTEVYEQYF
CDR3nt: TGTGCCAGCAGCGTAGCCCATGGGACTGAAGTCTACGAGCAGTACTTC